This T cell receptor (beta chain) came from a study of CD8 T cells in ankylosing spondylitis. TCRdb called the 5' RACE reads again in MiXCR, with one record for every CDR3 protein. The sample shows under 55,000 distinct CDR3 sequences, around 7.4% of them seen only once. This clonotype was counted ten times or more. CDR3 length equals 18 residues. The V gene lost 0 bases and the J gene lost 8 bases, with 27 bases spanning the gap. Germline CDR1 is DFQATT and CDR2 is SNEGSKA (reference sequence). The rearrangement links TRBV20-1 to TRBJ2-3; D perhaps matches TRBD1 (5 bases). This TCR derives from a female donor with ankylosing spondylitis or in good health (not recorded which). The specimen sequenced was blood, either unsorted or a sorted T cell fraction (not recorded which). Here the CDR3 reads CSARERRGSAQAHGTQYF. The DNA of the CDR3 is TGCAGTGCTAGAGAGCGTAGGGGAAGCGCCCAAGCTCACGGTACGCAGTATTTT.